Listed below are T cell receptor beta chains from one sample, sequenced in a study of T cells after yellow fever vaccination. Via MiXCR, TCRdb re-called the 5' RACE reads, giving one row per CDR3 protein. The sample carries just over 300,000 distinct CDR3 sequences, more than 3% recorded once. Sequences were derived from PBMCs, sampled on the day of the yellow fever booster vaccination. These receptors originate from a man between 18 and 29 years old who received the YFV17D yellow fever vaccine. The CDR3 runs from the conserved cysteine through the conserved F or W. Fields, in order: V gene, J gene, D gene, clone size, CDR3 DNA, CDR3 protein. A D gene is named only where the DNA matches it firmly. Size is stated for part of the rows, as once, few or many counts, or as a class when the clone is expanded.

V: TRBV11-2; J: TRBJ1-1; D: TRBD1; size: many; DNA: TGTGCCAGCAGCTCGACAGGGGCGACTGAAGCTTTCTTT; CDR3: CASSSTGATEAFF
V: TRBV7-2; J: TRBJ2-3; D: TRBD2; size: NA; DNA: TGTGCCAGCAGCACCCGACTAGCGGGGGATCGCACAGATACGCAGTATTTT; CDR3: CASSTRLAGDRTDTQYF
V: TRBV20-1; J: TRBJ2-2; D: NA; size: many; DNA: TGCAGTGCAGGACAGCGGGGAGGAGGTTCCGGGGAGCTGTTTTTT; CDR3: CSAGQRGGGSGELFF
V: TRBV7-9; J: TRBJ1-2; D: NA; size: few; DNA: TGTGCCAGCAGCTTATTTGGGGGGCCGAACTATGGCTACACCTTC; CDR3: CASSLFGGPNYGYTF
V: TRBV5-1; J: TRBJ1-6; D: NA; size: many; DNA: TGCGCCAGCCGGCCAAGGGGTAATGAGGTTTCACCCCTCCACTTT; CDR3: CASRPRGNEVSPLHF
V: TRBV5-1; J: TRBJ2-1; D: NA; size: many; DNA: TGCGCCAGCAGCCTTCCATCCCCAGGGACCTACAATGAGCAGTTCTTC; CDR3: CASSLPSPGTYNEQFF
V: TRBV6-5; J: TRBJ1-2; D: NA; size: NA; DNA: TGTGCCAGCAGTTACTCAGGGACGGGTGGCTACACCTTC; CDR3: CASSYSGTGGYTF
V: TRBV4-1; J: TRBJ1-1; D: TRBD1; size: few; DNA: TGCGCCAGCAGCCTAGGACAGGGCCCTTACACTGAAGCTTTCTTT; CDR3: CASSLGQGPYTEAFF
V: TRBV7-3; J: TRBJ1-1; D: NA; size: few; DNA: TGTGCCAGCAGCGGGGGTGAAGGTACTGAAGCTTTCTTT; CDR3: CASSGGEGTEAFF
V: TRBV19; J: TRBJ2-1; D: TRBD2; size: few; DNA: TGTGCCAGTACCGCTTGGTCGGGACTAGCGGGGTATCGGGGTGAGCAGTTCTTC; CDR3: CASTAWSGLAGYRGEQFF
V: TRBV4-1; J: TRBJ2-5; D: NA; size: many; DNA: TGCGCCAGCAGCCTTTCCGGGACGGCGCAAGAGACCCAGTACTTC; CDR3: CASSLSGTAQETQYF
V: TRBV12-3/TRBV12-4; J: TRBJ2-5; D: TRBD1; size: many; DNA: TGTGCCAGCAGTTTGGACAGGGGGCGTGGAATGACCCAGTACTTC; CDR3: CASSLDRGRGMTQYF
V: TRBV30; J: TRBJ1-2; D: NA; size: many; DNA: TGTGCCTGGAGTGAGTCGGGGAGATTCGACTACTATGGCTACACCTTC; CDR3: CAWSESGRFDYYGYTF
V: TRBV6-5; J: TRBJ2-5; D: TRBD2; size: few; DNA: TGTGCCAGCAAAGAGCGGGGGAGGCTAGAAGAGACCCAGTACTTC; CDR3: CASKERGRLEETQYF
V: TRBV7-2; J: TRBJ1-5; D: NA; size: NA; DNA: TGTGCCAGCAGCTTAGAGCGTGTAGGGGTCGGCAATCAGCCCCAGCATTTT; CDR3: CASSLERVGVGNQPQHF
V: TRBV10-3; J: TRBJ2-1; D: NA; size: many; DNA: TGTGCCACCTTCATCGGGCAGGGGTTTCGGGGGCCCTACAATGAGCAGTTCTTC; CDR3: CATFIGQGFRGPYNEQFF
V: TRBV7-2; J: TRBJ1-4; D: TRBD1; size: few; DNA: TGTGCCAGCAGCCGCAGGGGGACTAATGAAAAACTGTTTTTT; CDR3: CASSRRGTNEKLFF
V: TRBV20-1; J: TRBJ2-1; D: TRBD2; size: many; DNA: TGCAGTGCTAAGCGGGGGTCCTACAATGAGCAGTTCTTC; CDR3: CSAKRGSYNEQFF
V: TRBV5-1; J: TRBJ2-6; D: NA; size: NA; DNA: TGCGCCAGCAGCTTTTCGGGCAGTCTTCGCTCTGGGGCCAACGTCCTGACTTTC; CDR3: CASSFSGSLRSGANVLTF
V: TRBV15; J: TRBJ1-2; D: NA; size: many; DNA: TGTGCCACCAGCAGAGATAGGGCAGGGATCGGCTACACCTTC; CDR3: CATSRDRAGIGYTF
V: TRBV18; J: TRBJ1-2; D: TRBD1; size: many; DNA: TGTGCCAGCTCAGGCCAGGGGGTCAACTATGGCTACACCTTC; CDR3: CASSGQGVNYGYTF
V: TRBV27; J: TRBJ1-5; D: NA; size: few; DNA: TGTGCCAGCAGTGCTACGCGACAGGTGTTCAATCAGCCCCAGCATTTT; CDR3: CASSATRQVFNQPQHF
V: TRBV14; J: TRBJ1-2; D: NA; size: NA; DNA: TGTGCCAGCAGCCAAATGGGTGGCTACACCTTC; CDR3: CASSQMGGYTF
V: TRBV4-3; J: TRBJ1-4; D: NA; size: NA; DNA: TGCGCCAGCAGCCAAGATGCGTTGTTATATGAAAAACTGTTTTTT; CDR3: CASSQDALLYEKLFF
V: TRBV9; J: TRBJ1-1; D: NA; size: many; DNA: TGTGCCAGCAGCGTAGTGGGTCAGGGAGACACTGAAGCTTTCTTT; CDR3: CASSVVGQGDTEAFF
V: TRBV20-1; J: TRBJ2-5; D: NA; size: NA; DNA: TGCAGTGCTAGCTTACACCAAAAGGGGGAGACCCAGTACTTC; CDR3: CSASLHQKGETQYF
V: TRBV1; J: TRBJ1-2; D: NA; size: few; DNA: TGCACCAGCAGCCAAGATTGGGCAGGGGATGGCTACACCTTC; CDR3: CTSSQDWAGDGYTF